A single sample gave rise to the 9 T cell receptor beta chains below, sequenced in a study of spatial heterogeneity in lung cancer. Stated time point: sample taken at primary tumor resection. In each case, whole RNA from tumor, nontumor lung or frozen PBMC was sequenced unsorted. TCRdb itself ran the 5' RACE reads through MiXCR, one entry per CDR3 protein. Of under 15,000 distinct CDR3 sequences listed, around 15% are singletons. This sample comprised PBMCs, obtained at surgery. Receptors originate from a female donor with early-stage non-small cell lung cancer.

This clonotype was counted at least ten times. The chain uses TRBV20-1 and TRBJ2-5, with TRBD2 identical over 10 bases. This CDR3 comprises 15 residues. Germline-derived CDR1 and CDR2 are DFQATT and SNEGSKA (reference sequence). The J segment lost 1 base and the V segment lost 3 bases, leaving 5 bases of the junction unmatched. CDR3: CSARSSSGSQETQYF. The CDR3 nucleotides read TGCAGTGCTAGGAGCTCTAGCGGGAGCCAAGAGACCCAGTACTTC.

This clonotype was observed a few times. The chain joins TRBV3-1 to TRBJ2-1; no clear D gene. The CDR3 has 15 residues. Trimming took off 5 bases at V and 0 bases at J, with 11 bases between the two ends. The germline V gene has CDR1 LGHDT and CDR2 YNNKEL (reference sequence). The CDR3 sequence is CASSYTLTSYNEQFF. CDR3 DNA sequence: TGTGCCAGCAGCTATACCCTGACCTCCTACAATGAGCAGTTCTTC.

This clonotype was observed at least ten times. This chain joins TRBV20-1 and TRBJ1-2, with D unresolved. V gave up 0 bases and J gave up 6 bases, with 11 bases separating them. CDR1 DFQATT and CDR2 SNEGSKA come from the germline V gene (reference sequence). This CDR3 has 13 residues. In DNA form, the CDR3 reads TGCAGTGCTAGAGAACCCCAGGCAAATGGCTACACCTTC. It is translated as CSAREPQANGYTF.

The CDR3 reads CSVRDSSGRTYEQYF. For the CDR3, the DNA is TGCAGCGTTCGAGACTCTAGCGGACGTACCTACGAGCAGTACTTC. The gene calls are TRBV29-1 and TRBJ2-7, with TRBD2 matching over 7 bases. V shed 5 bases and J 2 bases; nucleotides not matched to a gene: 12. The V gene's germline CDR1 is SQVTM and CDR2 ANQGSEA. This CDR3 comprises 15 residues.

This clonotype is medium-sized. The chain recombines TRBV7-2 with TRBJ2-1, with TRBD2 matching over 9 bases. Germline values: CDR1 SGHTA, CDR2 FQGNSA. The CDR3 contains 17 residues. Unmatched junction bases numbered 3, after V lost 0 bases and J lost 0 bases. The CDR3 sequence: CASSLAFSGSSYNEQFF. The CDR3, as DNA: TGTGCCAGCAGCTTAGCGTTTAGCGGGAGCTCCTACAATGAGCAGTTCTTC.

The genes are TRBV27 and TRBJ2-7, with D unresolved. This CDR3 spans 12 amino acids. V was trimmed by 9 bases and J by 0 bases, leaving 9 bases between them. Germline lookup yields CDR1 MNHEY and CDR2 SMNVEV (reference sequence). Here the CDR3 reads CASSGTSYEQYF. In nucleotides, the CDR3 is TGTGCCAGTAGTGGAACCTCCTACGAGCAGTACTTC.

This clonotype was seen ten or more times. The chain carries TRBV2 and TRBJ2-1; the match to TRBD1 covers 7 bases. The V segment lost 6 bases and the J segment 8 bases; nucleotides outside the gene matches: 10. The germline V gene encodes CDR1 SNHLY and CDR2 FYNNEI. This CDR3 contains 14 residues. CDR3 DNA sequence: TGTGCCAGCAGCCAGACAGGGAACGAGGATGAGCAGTTCTTC. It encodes CASSQTGNEDEQFF.

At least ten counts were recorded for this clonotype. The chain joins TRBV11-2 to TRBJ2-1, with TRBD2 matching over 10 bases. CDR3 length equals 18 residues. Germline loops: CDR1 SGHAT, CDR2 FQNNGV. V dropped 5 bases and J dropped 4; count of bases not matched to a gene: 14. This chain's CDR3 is CASSVDPSSGGLYNEQFF. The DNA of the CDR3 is TGTGCCAGCAGCGTCGACCCCTCTAGCGGGGGTTTGTACAATGAGCAGTTCTTC.

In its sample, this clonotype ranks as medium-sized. The CDR3 sequence: CSASLGTRPNNEQFF. CDR3 nucleotide sequence: TGCAGTGCTAGCCTCGGGACTCGGCCAAACAATGAGCAGTTCTTC. The chain has TRBV20-1 and TRBJ2-1, with D possibly matching TRBD2 (6 bases). The CDR3 has 15 residues. The V gene lost 3 bases and the J gene lost 5 bases, with 17 bases spanning the gap. CDR1 and CDR2 from the germline V gene are DFQATT and SNEGSKA (reference sequence).